One TCR beta chain is described in this entry. The antigen is not known. This specimen comes from a study of cytomegalovirus exposure and HLA in healthy donors. Whole-study results and caveats: V- and J-gene trimming of TCR beta was linked (in a later analysis) to a missense DCLRE1C variant. HLA alleles showed associations with some 17,000 TCR beta sequences in a later analysis, at a 0.05 false discovery rate.

V lost 4 bases, J lost 4 bases, and 13 bases stayed unmatched. Germline loops: CDR1 MNHEY, CDR2 SMNVEV (reference sequence). The CDR3 runs 17 residues. The study ran its PCR with 60 Vbeta and 13 Jbeta primers. Some clones are missing from TCRdb's copy, which holds only in-frame ones; the method was immunoSEQ multiplex PCR. In the table there are around 200,000 clones, 65% to 80% of which are singletons. The genes are TRBV27 and TRBJ2-1; 7 bases are a match to TRBD1. The TCR comes from a woman in her twenties or thirties in good health and CMV-seropositive. Source material: PBMCs. The CDR3 sequence: CASSYFPDRQIYNEQFF. The CDR3 coding sequence is TGTGCCAGCAGTTATTTCCCGGACAGGCAGATTTACAATGAGCAGTTCTTC.